This T cell receptor (beta chain) was retrieved from a study of blood T cells in healthy people across ages (dated by TCRdb to between 2014 and 2016). Notes on the research overall: In model experiments, template switching captured roughly one uniquely barcoded TCR beta cDNA molecule for every two T cells. The study analyzed two additional independent replicas of 1 million unique cDNA reads from the same blood draw for two donors, one aged 18 to 30 and one aged 80 or older. The donors were split into four age groups: young (average around 16 years), middle-aged (about 40), aged (roughly 65) and long-lived (over 75). To track age-related changes in TCR beta repertoire diversity, the study relied on deep sequencing normalized with unique cDNA molecular identifiers.

The trim is 2 bases for V and 6 bases for J, with a gap of 5 bases between the germline ends. From a lookup of the germline V gene (reference sequence), CDR1 and CDR2 are DFQATT and SNEGSKA. Including the terminal cysteine and phenylalanine, the CDR3 comprises 11 residues. The CDR3 DNA has 33 bases and is translated from base 1. General study outcomes and caveats: Compared with the aged group, the long-lived group had more naive CD4+ T cells, fewer expanded clones and increased TCR diversity, a pattern suggesting age selection. The CMV infection status of donors was not known, potentially confounding age-related changes in expanded clonotypes. Total diversity estimates from one million sequenced T cells were considered lower bounds and underestimates. A strong correlation was found between observed TCR beta diversity and the percentage of naive T cells measured by flow cytometry. As age increased, observed TCR beta diversity per million T cells dropped in a roughly linear way, and a significant reduction was already evident by age roughly 36. Since profiling was done on bulk unsorted PBMCs, naive and antigen-experienced compartments could not be conclusively compared.

About this clonotype itself: The antigen it binds to is not known. One base away there is no much larger clone; base qualities are not given.

The roughly 39 donors, aged roughly 6 to 95 years, were systemically healthy Caucasian individuals from Russia. Approximately 9.3 milliliters of peripheral blood were drawn from each donor into EDTA-treated Vacutainer tubes. PBMCs were isolated by Ficoll-Paque density-gradient centrifugation, with at least 7 million obtained per sample. Total RNA, at least 5 micrograms per sample, was extracted from PBMCs with Trizol reagent. For every donor, flow cytometry on a PBMC aliquot measured the percentage of naive CD45RAhigh/CD27high T cells. The library relied on 5' RACE. For sequencing, an Illumina HiSeq 2500 was employed. A second PCR of roughly 6 to 11 cycles was run with a J-beta primer mix and a sample-barcoded 5' primer. A template-switch 5' adaptor carrying 12 random nucleotides introduced a unique molecular identifier onto each TCR beta cDNA molecule. At least 3 million CDR3-containing paired-end reads were obtained from each sample. The Mint cDNA synthesis kit, primed by a TRBC-specific oligonucleotide, was used to synthesize first-strand cDNA from all RNA. Following uracil-DNA glycosylase treatment, all cDNA underwent a first 18-cycle PCR with the universal primers M1SS and BC2_uni_R. The study's own analysis went as follows. Normalization of each sample was performed by random selection of 1 million high-quality reads, each carrying a distinct molecular identifier. Instead of being binned into consensus sequences, reads with shared molecular identifiers were discarded. MiTCR, set to a Q25 quality threshold and the strictest error-elimination algorithm, was used for CDR3 identification, clonotype clustering and error correction. A nonparametric unseen species model using Euler transformation provided a lower-bound estimate of total TCR beta diversity. The raw public reads went through TCRdb reprocessing: fastp at Q25, MiXCR clone calling, in-frame beta chains kept. One record per CDR3 amino acid sequence lists the most common genes and DNA. The V and J calls were determined by TCRdb, not by the authors. A total of 600,000 to 850,000 distinct CDR3 sequences appear in this sample, approximately 25% of them only once. Clones ranked in the top ten supply 9% to 9.5% of the sample.

These data also formed part of another study, on T cells of mothers and their children. As the second paper documents: Nine systemically healthy Caucasian individuals served as donors, namely three mothers together with their six children. cDNA synthesis used all of the extracted RNA, with 1.5 ug of RNA in each 15 ul reaction. Sample barcodes and 2-4 random nucleotides were added via the M1S primer in the second PCR. Each mother yielded over 9 million TCR beta CDR3 reads and each child 2.5 million to 3.5 million reads. TCR recombination output is similarly shaped by thymic selection in related and unrelated pairs, with a minor effect exerted by inherited differences. Related mother-child pairs always showed normalized repertoire overlap that was slightly higher than in unrelated mother-child pairs, though the difference was never significant. Persistent microchimeric T cell clones were not detected, at a sensitivity of about 90 clones per million clonotypes. The study used deep NGS to compare TCR beta repertoires of mothers and children, seeking features distinguishing related mother-child pairs from unrelated individuals. The mean age was roughly 36 +/- 4 years for the mothers and about 10 +/- 4 years for the children. Libraries were sequenced on Illumina HiSeq 2000 with 100+100 nt paired-end reads after adapter ligation with NEBNext reagents. To prevent cross-contamination, the mother and child libraries were prepared one month apart and sequenced in separate runs. For each donor, between about 450,000 and 2,300,000 distinct TCR beta clonotypes were identified. Naive TCR beta clonotypes were estimated from low-frequency clonotypes matched to each donor's FACS-determined naive share, without sorting.

The sequenced sample was blood. The sequence was obtained from a boy younger than 18 in good health. The rearranged chain carries TRBV20-1 and TRBJ2-1, with an unclear D gene assignment. The nucleotide sequence is given as TGCAGTGCTAGACAGTCCAATGAGCAGTTCTTC. This codes for CSARQSNEQFF.